This T cell receptor (beta chain) was retrieved from a study of blood T cells in healthy people across ages. The study, taken as a whole, reports: The recorded TCR beta diversity per million T cells decreased in a roughly linear manner with age.

Primers used in a second PCR of about 7 to 12 cycles were a sample-barcoded 5' primer and a J-beta primer mix. Every sample returned 2.5 million or more CDR3-containing paired-end reads. Via MiXCR, TCRdb re-called the 5' RACE reads, giving one row per CDR3 protein. The sample includes around 1.5 million distinct CDR3 sequences, approximately 60% seen only once; the top ten take under 8.5%. Germline V CDR1 and CDR2: SGHTA, FQGNSA. V lost 5 bases and J lost 4, with 18 bases in between. CDR3 length: 16 residues. As regards this clonotype: As yet, its antigen is unknown.

The chain links TRBV7-2 to TRBJ1-3; D ambiguous. This clonotype was obtained from a man aged 18 to 29 in good health. Material for sequencing was blood. CDR3 amino acids: CASSPGPISAGNTIYF. CDR3 bases: TGTGCCAGCAGCCCGGGTCCTATCTCTGCCGGAAACACCATATATTTT.